What follows describes a single T cell receptor beta chain. This record belongs to a study of T-cell reconstitution after alpha-beta-depleted transplantation in children. For TCRbeta, the library was prepared with unique molecular identifiers. TCRdb redid the calling of the PCR reads with MiXCR, one entry per CDR3 protein. The data contain just over 350,000 distinct CDR3 sequences, roughly 13% of them singletons. This TCR came from a human donor who donated a stem cell graft to a child with Fanconi anemia. The sequencing used PBMCs, collected from the stem cell graft.

Here the CDR3 DNA reads TGTGCCAGCAGCGGTCCCGGGACTAGCATCGCCTACGAGCAGTACGTC. The encoded protein is CASSGPGTSIAYEQYV. The rearrangement links TRBV5-6 to TRBJ2-7; 9 bases are shared with TRBD2. Unmatched junction bases numbered 10, after V lost 4 bases and J lost 2 bases. There are 16 residues in the CDR3. The V gene's germline CDR1 is SGHDT and CDR2 YYEEEE.